This T cell receptor (beta chain) was observed in a study of cytomegalovirus exposure and HLA in healthy donors. Study as a whole: Caucasian-associated ancestry cluster membership applied to 75% to 85% of around 400 genotyped donors. Study results and limitations: Analyzed later, association rates of TCRs varied across HLA loci, with DRB1 most and HLA-C fewest. Productive rates of about 90% or about 30% were seen for most TCR beta V segments in an earlier analysis. More clonal expansion characterized HLA-associated TCR beta chains than equally common others in a later analysis.

The PCR made use of 60 Vbeta and 13 Jbeta primers. Assay: immunoSEQ multiplex PCR; the TCRdb copy retains only in-frame clones and omits some. The table has around 140,000 clones, just under 80% seen once; the top ten hold roughly 0.99%. Per germline, CDR1 ENHRY and CDR2 SYGVKD. V was clipped by 5 bases and J by 1 base, with 8 bases between them. The CDR3 spans 13 residues. About this clone: The antigen is undetermined.

Sequences were obtained from PBMCs. The gene calls are TRBV10-3 and TRBJ1-1, with D unresolved. The receptor comes from a male donor in good health and CMV-seronegative. The CDR3 nucleotides are TGTGCCATCAGTCCCGGAGGGAACACTGAAGCTTTCTTT. This codes for CAISPGGNTEAFF.